The rows below give T cell receptor beta chains drawn from one sample of a study of blood T cell repertoires in COVID-19. Sequencing was performed with immunoSEQ multiplex PCR; in TCRdb, only in-frame clones are kept and a portion is missing. The sample lists around 260,000 clones; approximately 90% were seen once. The sequenced sample was peripheral blood. The receptors shown here come from a man aged 25-45 years with acute or convalescent COVID-19. Each CDR3 is given with its conserved first and last residue. A D gene is named only where the DNA matches it firmly. Rows may omit the clone size; those that give it use once, few, many or a size class.

j_call d_call clone_size v_call cdr3_nt cdr3_aa
TRBJ1-3 . . TRBV7-2 TGTGCCAGCAGCTTGGCGCGGGGGGTTGGAAACACCATATATTTT CASSLARGVGNTIYF
TRBJ1-1 . . TRBV5-1 TGCGCCAGCAGCTTGGGGGTTGCGGGCCCCCTTGAAGCTTTCTTT CASSLGVAGPLEAFF
TRBJ1-5 TRBD1 . TRBV6-2/TRBV6-3 TGTGCCAGCAGTTACCCCGGACAGGGTTTAAGCAATCAGCCCCAGCATTTT CASSYPGQGLSNQPQHF
TRBJ1-6 TRBD1 . TRBV7-8 TGTGCCAGCAGCTCCAGAACAGGGGGCGCAGGGAATTCACCCCTCCACTTT CASSSRTGGAGNSPLHF
TRBJ2-2 TRBD2 . TRBV18 TGTGCCAGCTCACCACCGGGAGGGGTGAACACCGGGGAGCTGTTTTTT CASSPPGGVNTGELFF
TRBJ2-1 TRBD2 . TRBV4-1 TGCGCCAGCAGCCAAAAGCGGGGCGGTTACGAGCAGTTCTTC CASSQKRGGYEQFF
TRBJ1-3 TRBD1 . TRBV18 TGTGCCAGCTCACCCGACAGGGACGGAAACACCATATATTTT CASSPDRDGNTIYF
TRBJ2-1 TRBD2 few TRBV29-1 TGCAGCGTTCCTGGGACTAGCGGGCAATACAATGAGCAGTTCTTC CSVPGTSGQYNEQFF
TRBJ1-4 . . TRBV7-9 TGTGCCAGCAGCCCAGTCAAGGGGGGGGTGGAAAAACTGTTTTTT CASSPVKGGVEKLFF
TRBJ2-7 TRBD1 . TRBV19 TGTGCCAGTAGTAGGGACAGCTACTACGAGCAGTACTTC CASSRDSYYEQYF
TRBJ2-1 TRBD1 . TRBV5-6 TGTGCCAGCAGCTGGGACAGCCAGCAGTTCTTC CASSWDSQQFF
TRBJ2-1 . . TRBV5-1 TGCGCCAGCAGTGGTGGGAGAGGCCTAGGTCATGAGCAGTTCTTC CASSGGRGLGHEQFF
TRBJ1-5 . . TRBV28 TGTGCCAGCAGTTTATTCCAGAGGCAGCCCCAGCATTTT CASSLFQRQPQHF
TRBJ2-2 TRBD2 . TRBV14 TGTGCCAGCAGCCAAGATCCGGGACTAGCGGGGAACACCGGGGAGCTGTTTTTT CASSQDPGLAGNTGELFF
TRBJ2-1 . . TRBV7-8 TGTGCCAGCAGCCGCCTTGGGGCCCCCTACAATGAGCAGTTCTTC CASSRLGAPYNEQFF
TRBJ1-1 . once TRBV19 TGTGCCAGTAGTACCGGCAGGGAAAATACTGAAGCTTTCTTT CASSTGRENTEAFF
TRBJ2-5 TRBD2 . TRBV20-1 TGCAGTGCTAGTAACCCCGGGGGGTTAGCGGGGGGGCGAGAGACCCAGTACTTC CSASNPGGLAGGRETQYF
TRBJ2-2 TRBD1 . TRBV3-1/TRBV3-2 TGTGCCAGCAGCCCCCGGACAGGGACCGGGGAGCTGTTTTTT CASSPRTGTGELFF
TRBJ2-1 . . TRBV30 TGTGCCTGGAGTGTGAGAAGTTCCAATGAGCAGTTCTTC CAWSVRSSNEQFF
TRBJ2-2 . once TRBV5-1 TGCGCCAGCAGCCTGACAGAATTAAACACCGGGGAGCTGTTTTTT CASSLTELNTGELFF
TRBJ1-6 . once TRBV3-1/TRBV3-2 TGTGCCTGTACGCGATCCTATAATTCACCCCTCCACTTT CACTRSYNSPLHF
TRBJ2-7 . once TRBV6-6 TGTGCCAGCAGTTACAGGGGATGGGGAGAGCAGTACTTC CASSYRGWGEQYF
TRBJ2-4 TRBD1 . TRBV7-2 TGTGCCAGCAGCTCCGATATCTCCGGGACAGCCTACTTC CASSSDISGTAYF
TRBJ1-4 . . TRBV20-1 TGCAGTACAGGGAGGGGGGAAAAACTGTTTTTT CSTGRGEKLFF